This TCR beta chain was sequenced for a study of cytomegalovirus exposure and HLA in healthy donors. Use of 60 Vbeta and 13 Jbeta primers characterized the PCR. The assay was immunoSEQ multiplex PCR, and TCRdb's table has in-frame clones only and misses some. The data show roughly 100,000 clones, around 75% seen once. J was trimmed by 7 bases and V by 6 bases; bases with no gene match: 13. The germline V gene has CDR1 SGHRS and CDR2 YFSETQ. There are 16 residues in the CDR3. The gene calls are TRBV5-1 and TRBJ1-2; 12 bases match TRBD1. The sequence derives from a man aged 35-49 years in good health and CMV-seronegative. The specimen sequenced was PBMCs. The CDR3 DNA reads TGCGCCAGCACCACACTGCCGGGACAGGGGGCGCTTGGCTACACCTTC. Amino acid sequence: CASTTLPGQGALGYTF.